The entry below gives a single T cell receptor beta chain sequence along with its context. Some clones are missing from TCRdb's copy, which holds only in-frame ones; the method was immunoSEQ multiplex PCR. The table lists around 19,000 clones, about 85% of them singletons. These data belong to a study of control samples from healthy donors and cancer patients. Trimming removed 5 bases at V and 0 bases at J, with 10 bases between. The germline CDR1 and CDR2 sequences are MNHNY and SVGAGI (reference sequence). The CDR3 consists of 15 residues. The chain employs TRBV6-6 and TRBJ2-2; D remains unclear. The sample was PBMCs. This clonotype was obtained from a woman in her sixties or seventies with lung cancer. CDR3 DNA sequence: TGTGCCAGCAGTCCCCTTTTCGCGAACACCGGGGAGCTGTTTTTT. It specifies CASSPLFANTGELFF.